Only one count was recorded for the clone carrying this T cell receptor (beta chain). The entry originates in a study of sequential checkpoint blockade in melanoma. Assay: immunoSEQ multiplex PCR; the TCRdb copy retains only in-frame clones and omits some. This sample has 3,500 to 5,000 clones, with roughly a quarter found just once. As to treatment: randomized to nivolumab then ipilimumab (arm A) or the reverse (arm B). The CDR3 is 15 residues long. V shed 0 bases and J shed 3 bases, with 12 bases lying between them. The V gene's germline CDR1 is SGHRS and CDR2 YFSETQ. This sample comprised tumor tissue (inferred from file names), obtained from a patient given nivolumab and ipilimumab in sequence. The chain is built from TRBV5-1 and TRBJ1-2; D is uncertain. The sequence was collected from a human donor with melanoma. In DNA, the CDR3 is TGCGCCAGCAGCTTGGTGTCAGCCTCATACTATGGCTACACCTTC. Amino acids: CASSLVSASYYGYTF.